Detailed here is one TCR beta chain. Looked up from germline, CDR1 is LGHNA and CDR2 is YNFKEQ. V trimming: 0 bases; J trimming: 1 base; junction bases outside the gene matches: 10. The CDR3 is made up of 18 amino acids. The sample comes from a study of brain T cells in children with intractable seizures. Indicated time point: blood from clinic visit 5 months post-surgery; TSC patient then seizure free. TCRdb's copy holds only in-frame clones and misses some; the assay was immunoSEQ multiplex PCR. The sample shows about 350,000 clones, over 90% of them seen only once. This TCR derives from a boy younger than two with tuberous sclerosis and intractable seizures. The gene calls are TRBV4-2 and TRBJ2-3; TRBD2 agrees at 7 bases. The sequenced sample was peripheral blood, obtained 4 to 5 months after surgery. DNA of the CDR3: TGTGCCAGCAGCCAAGATATTATCCGGGACTACGGCACAGATACGCAGTATTTT. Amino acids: CASSQDIIRDYGTDTQYF.